This T cell receptor beta chain was obtained from a study of cytomegalovirus exposure and HLA in healthy donors. Study outcomes and limitations: In a later analysis, specific HLA alleles were associated with 15,000 to 20,000 TCR beta sequences at a 0.05 false discovery rate. Most TCR beta V segments were productive about 90% or about 30% of the time in an earlier analysis.

The study ran its PCR with 60 Vbeta and 13 Jbeta primers. Measured with immunoSEQ multiplex PCR; TCRdb has only the in-frame clones, and not every one. The table gives under 150,000 clones; the top ten clones make up 2% to 3% of it. Comment on this clone: Its antigen is unknown.

Germline-derived CDR1 and CDR2 are SGHTA and FQGNSA. This CDR3 spans 14 amino acids. With 5 bases clipped from V and 15 bases from J, the junction kept 11 bases outside the gene matches. The clonotype was recovered from a man in his forties in good health and CMV-seronegative. The material sequenced was PBMCs. The chain recombines TRBV7-2 with TRBJ2-1; 12 nucleotides agree with TRBD2. CDR3 nucleotide sequence: TGTGCCAGCAGCCCGACTAGCGGGGGACGGGATGGGTTCTTC. Its translation is CASSPTSGGRDGFF.